The TCR beta chain described here comes from a study of blood T cell repertoires in COVID-19. As for the study in general: Acute and convalescent COVID-19 specimens originated in the United States, Italy and Spain. Nucleic acid was either cDNA or gDNA, and it came from T cells, B-cell-depleted T cells, or PBMCs.

Cohort placement rested on clinical history that participants reported themselves. Original methodology: Amplifying reference gene primers gave estimates of nucleated cell counts. Repertoires were generated with immunoSEQ multiplex PCR, while TCRdb's copy carries only in-frame clones and drops some. V and J calls and clone size follow that table, whereas D and trimming were derived from the DNA. The profile covers roughly 140,000 clones, with 70% to 85% appearing a single time and roughly 1.7% taken by the ten largest. The trim removed 4 bases at V and 4 bases at J, leaving 10 bases unmatched. The germline gives CDR1 SGHRS, CDR2 YFSETQ. The length of the CDR3 is 16 residues.

V gene TRBV5-1 combines with J gene TRBJ2-5; TRBD2 aligns across 10 bases. The sample was PBMCs or T cells enriched from blood (not recorded which). The TCR originated in a woman aged 18-29 years who had been exposed to COVID-19. The CDR3 loop reads CASSRRSGRAGETQYF. The CDR3 DNA follows: TGCGCCAGCAGCCGTAGGAGCGGGAGGGCCGGAGAGACCCAGTACTTC.